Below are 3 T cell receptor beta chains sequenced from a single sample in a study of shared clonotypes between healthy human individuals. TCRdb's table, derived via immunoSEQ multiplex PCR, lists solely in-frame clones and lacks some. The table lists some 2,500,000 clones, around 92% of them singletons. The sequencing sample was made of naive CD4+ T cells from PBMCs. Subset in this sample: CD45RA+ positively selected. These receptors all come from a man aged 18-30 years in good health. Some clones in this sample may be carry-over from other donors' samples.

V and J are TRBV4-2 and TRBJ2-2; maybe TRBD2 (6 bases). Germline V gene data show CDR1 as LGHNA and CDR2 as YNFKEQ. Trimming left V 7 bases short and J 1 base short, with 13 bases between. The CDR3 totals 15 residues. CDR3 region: CASTSTGENTGELFF. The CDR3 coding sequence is TGTGCCAGCACCTCCACGGGGGAGAACACCGGGGAGCTGTTTTTT.

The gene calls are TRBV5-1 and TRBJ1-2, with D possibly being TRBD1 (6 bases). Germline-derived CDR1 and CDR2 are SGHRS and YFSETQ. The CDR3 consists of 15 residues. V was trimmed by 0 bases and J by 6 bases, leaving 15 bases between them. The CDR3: CASSLGPGRGDGYTF. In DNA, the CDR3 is TGCGCCAGCAGCTTGGGCCCGGGCAGGGGAGATGGCTACACCTTC.

The CDR3 DNA sequence: TGTGCCAGCGCGACCTCCCTTGGGACCCAGTACTTC. Translating it yields CASATSLGTQYF. The chain uses TRBV28 and TRBJ2-5; D is unclear. V lost 8 bases and J 7 bases, leaving 14 bases between the germline ends. Germline values: CDR1 MDHEN, CDR2 SYDVKM. This CDR3 has 12 residues.